Sequencing of this T cell receptor (beta chain) was carried out in a study of T cell clones after liver transplantation. Of note for this clone: Its specificity is not known.

Findings and caveats of the study: A significant post-transplant drop in circulating graft-donor-reactive CD4 TCRbeta sequences occurred in most of the 8 subjects.

J was trimmed by 5 bases and V by 3 bases; bases with no gene match: 4. Germline CDR1 and CDR2: LNHDA and SQIVND (reference sequence). The CDR3 runs to 15 residues. The data were produced by immunoSEQ multiplex PCR, yet TCRdb's version contains in-frame clones alone and is incomplete. The table lists approximately 8,800 clones, over 60% of them singletons. This sequence originates from a human donor who received a liver transplant. V and J are TRBV19 and TRBJ2-1; 10 bases fit TRBD2. Sequencing was performed on CD8+ T cells from blood, taken before liver transplant. As DNA, the CDR3 is TGTGCCAGTAGTATCCTAGCGGGAGATAACAATGAGCAGTTCTTC. It specifies CASSILAGDNNEQFF.